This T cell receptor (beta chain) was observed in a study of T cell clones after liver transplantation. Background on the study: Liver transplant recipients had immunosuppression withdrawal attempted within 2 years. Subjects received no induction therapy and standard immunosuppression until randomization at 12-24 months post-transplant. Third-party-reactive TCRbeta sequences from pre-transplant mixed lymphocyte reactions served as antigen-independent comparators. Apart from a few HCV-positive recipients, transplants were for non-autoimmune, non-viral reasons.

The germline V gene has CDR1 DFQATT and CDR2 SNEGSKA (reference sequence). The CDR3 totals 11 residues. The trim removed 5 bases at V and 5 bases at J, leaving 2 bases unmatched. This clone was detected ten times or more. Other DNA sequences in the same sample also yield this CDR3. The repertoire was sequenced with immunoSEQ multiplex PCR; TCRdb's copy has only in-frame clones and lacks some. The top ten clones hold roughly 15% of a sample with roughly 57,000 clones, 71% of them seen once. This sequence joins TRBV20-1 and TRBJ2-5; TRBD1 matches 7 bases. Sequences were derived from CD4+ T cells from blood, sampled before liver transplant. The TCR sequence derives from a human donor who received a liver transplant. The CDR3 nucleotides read TGCAGTGCTGACAGGGATGAGACCCAGTACTTC. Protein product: CSADRDETQYF.